A single sample is the source of the 25 T cell receptor beta chains below, sequenced in a study of resident and recirculating memory T cells in vitiligo. Method: immunoSEQ multiplex PCR; TCRdb's copy keeps in-frame clones and lacks some. Here the sample spans tens of thousands of clones, under 95% being singletons. The sequencing sample was made of blood. The receptors originated from a male donor with vitiligo.

The V call is TRBV27, the J call TRBJ2-7, with a weak D call TRBD2 (7 bases). CDR3 size: 16 residues. CDR1 and CDR2 (germline): MNHEY, SMNVEV (reference sequence). Trimming pared 0 bases from V and 3 bases from J, leaving 15 bases between. This chain's CDR3 is CASSLSAGAGDYEQYF. For the CDR3, the DNA is TGTGCCAGCAGTTTATCCGCGGGGGCAGGAGACTACGAGCAGTACTTC.

There are a few counts of this clone. The chain uses TRBV28 and TRBJ1-1; D gene uncertain. V lost 3 bases and J lost 5, with 16 bases in between. Germline loops: CDR1 MDHEN, CDR2 SYDVKM. This CDR3 is built from 15 residues. The DNA for the CDR3 is TGTGCCAGCAGTTTGCCCGTCAGTGGTTTTACTGAAGCTTTCTTT. Protein product: CASSLPVSGFTEAFF.

J is TRBJ2-5 and V is TRBV19, with TRBD1 as a possible D gene (5 bases). The germline V gene has CDR1 LNHDA and CDR2 SQIVND (reference sequence). This CDR3 is 14 amino acids long. Trimming stripped 3 bases from V and 5 bases from J, with 13 bases between. CDR3 nucleotide sequence: TGTGCCAGTAGTATCGGGCAGGGCGGCGAGACCCAGTACTTC. The encoded protein is CASSIGQGGETQYF.

The chain has TRBV11-3 and TRBJ2-7; 8 bases line up with TRBD1. Germline trimming cut 3 bases from V and 5 bases from J; bases unmatched to any gene: 6. CDR3 length: 14 residues. CDR1 SGHNT and CDR2 YENEEA come from the germline V gene. CDR3 residues: CASSFGQGIDEQYF. The CDR3 DNA follows: TGTGCCAGCAGCTTTGGACAGGGAATCGACGAGCAGTACTTC.

This sequence joins TRBV6-1 and TRBJ2-1; D remains ambiguous. The CDR3 extends over 12 amino acids. With 7 bases removed from V and 12 bases from J, the gap between germline ends came to 16 bases. Germline CDR1 MNHNS, CDR2 SASEGT. The CDR3 DNA reads TGTGCCAGCATGAACGCGGTTATGGTGCAGTTCTTC. Translating it yields CASMNAVMVQFF.

The chain uses TRBV28 and TRBJ2-1; TRBD2 aligns across 7 bases. The CDR3 totals 14 residues. Germline V lookup: CDR1 MDHEN, CDR2 SYDVKM. Losses at the gene ends were 2 bases for V and 9 bases for J; bases not matched to a gene: 7. The CDR3: CASSLPQTSFEQFF. The CDR3 DNA sequence: TGTGCCAGCAGTTTACCCCAGACTAGCTTTGAGCAGTTCTTC. Full variable domain (missing parts from reference TRBV28 and TRBJ2-1): DVKVTQSSRYLVKRTGEKVFLECVQDMDHENMFWYRQDPGLGLRLIYFSYDVKMKEKGDIPEGYSVSREKKERFSLILESASTNQTSMYLCASSLPQTSFEQFFGPGTRLTVL.

This clone was recorded only once. The chain carries TRBV4-3 and TRBJ2-7, with 9 positions matching TRBD1. This CDR3 region has 15 residues. Looked up from germline, CDR1 is LGHNA and CDR2 is YSLEER. V dropped 4 bases and J dropped 2; count of bases not matched to a gene: 6. The DNA of the CDR3 is TGCGCCAGCAGCCTTGGGCGGACAGGGGCCTACGAGCAGTACTTC. Protein product: CASSLGRTGAYEQYF.

The chain recombines TRBV7-2 with TRBJ1-5; weak D call: TRBD1 (6 bases). CDR1 is SGHTA and CDR2 is FQGNSA in the germline V gene. The CDR3 is made up of 15 amino acids. V lost 4 bases and J lost 6, with 16 bases in between. CDR3 sequence: CASSSYGGAVQPQHF. Written as DNA, the CDR3 is TGTGCCAGCAGCTCGTACGGGGGGGCGGTTCAGCCCCAGCATTTT.

This rearrangement joins TRBV7-9 to TRBJ1-1, with D unresolved. Germline V gene data show CDR1 as SEHNR and CDR2 as FQNEAQ (reference sequence). The CDR3 has 14 residues. Trimming took off 5 bases at V and 4 bases at J, with 14 bases between the two ends. The CDR3 nucleotides are TGTGCCAGCAGCCCGGCCGGATCGGGCACTGAAGCTTTCTTT. Amino acids: CASSPAGSGTEAFF.

The chain links TRBV4-1 to TRBJ2-3, with 8 nucleotides matching TRBD2. The CDR3 extends over 16 amino acids. With 4 bases clipped from V and 4 bases from J, the junction kept 10 bases outside the gene matches. Germline V CDR1 and CDR2: MGHRA, YSYEKL. CDR3 bases: TGCGCCAGCAGCCCTCAAGGGGCGGGAGGAGCAGATACGCAGTATTTT. Amino acid sequence: CASSPQGAGGADTQYF.

The chain joins TRBV28 to TRBJ2-7; 14 nucleotides line up with TRBD2. Trimming took 4 bases from V and 5 from J; bases not matched to a gene: 1. Looked up from germline, CDR1 is MDHEN and CDR2 is SYDVKM. The CDR3 is 14 amino acids. This CDR3 is CASSWGLAGDEQYF. The CDR3 DNA reads as TGTGCCAGCAGTTGGGGACTAGCGGGAGACGAGCAGTACTTC.

The CDR3 DNA follows: TGTGCAAGTCGCTCAGGGGGGACCCAGTACTTC. It encodes CASRSGGTQYF. This chain connects TRBV12-2 to TRBJ2-5; TRBD1 is the table's D call, not checked against the DNA. TRBV12-2 has pseudogene status. The CDR3 extends over 11 amino acids.

The chain joins TRBV27 to TRBJ2-7, with D possibly TRBD1 on 6 matching bases. From germline, CDR1 is MNHEY and CDR2 SMNVEV (reference sequence). Trimming shortened V by 4 bases and J by 3 bases, and 13 bases separated the two germline ends. This CDR3 spans 14 amino acids. The CDR3 nucleotides are TGTGCCAGCAGTTCCCTGGTAGGGGGCTACGAGCAGTACTTC. Amino acid sequence: CASSSLVGGYEQYF.

This chain links TRBV19 with TRBJ1-2; 8 bases are shared with TRBD1. CDR1 and CDR2 (germline): LNHDA, SQIVND (reference sequence). V lost 6 bases to trimming and J lost 4 bases; unmatched junction nucleotides: 10. This CDR3 has 15 amino acids. The CDR3 loop reads CASRAPGQDPYGYTF. For the CDR3, the DNA is TGTGCCAGTAGGGCCCCGGGACAGGACCCCTATGGCTACACCTTC. Full variable domain (remainder filled in from reference TRBV19 and TRBJ1-2): DGGITQSPKYLFRKEGQNVTLSCEQNLNHDAMYWYRQDPGQGLRLIYYSQIVNDFQKGDIAEGYSVSREKKESFPLTVTSAQKNPTAFYLCASRAPGQDPYGYTFGSGTRLTVV.

The chain employs TRBV7-9 and TRBJ2-3, with 11 bases fitting TRBD2. V was clipped by 0 bases and J by 5 bases; unmatched bases: 7. The CDR3 runs to 17 residues. Looked up from germline, CDR1 is SEHNR and CDR2 is FQNEAQ (reference sequence). The CDR3 spells CASSLARLAGGLDTQYF. CDR3 sequence (DNA): TGTGCCAGCAGCTTAGCTCGTCTAGCGGGAGGATTAGATACGCAGTATTTT. The full variable domain, completed using reference TRBV7-9 and TRBJ2-3, is DTGVSQNPRHKITKRGQNVTFRCDPISEHNRLYWYRQTLGQGPEFLTYFQNEAQLEKSRLLSDRFSAERPKGSFSTLEIQRTEQGDSAMYLCASSLARLAGGLDTQYFGPGTRLTVL.

This CDR3 is CASSNPGGEDEQFF. CDR3 DNA: TGTGCCAGCAGCAACCCAGGGGGCGAGGATGAGCAGTTCTTC. The V call is TRBV7-9, the J call TRBJ2-1; TRBD1 matches 8 bases. CDR3 size: 14 residues. Germline loops: CDR1 SEHNR, CDR2 FQNEAQ (reference sequence). The V segment lost 5 bases and the J segment 8 bases; nucleotides outside the gene matches: 8. Full variable domain (outside the CDR3, taken from reference TRBV7-9 and TRBJ2-1): DTGVSQNPRHKITKRGQNVTFRCDPISEHNRLYWYRQTLGQGPEFLTYFQNEAQLEKSRLLSDRFSAERPKGSFSTLEIQRTEQGDSAMYLCASSNPGGEDEQFFGPGTRLTVL.

This clone was seen once. The chain has TRBV4-3 and TRBJ1-3, with D possibly matching TRBD1 (5 bases). Germline CDR1 LGHNA, CDR2 YSLEER. The CDR3 is made up of 16 amino acids. V was clipped by 3 bases and J by 2 bases, with 14 bases between them. The CDR3 sequence: CASSQGGTNPGNTIYF. As DNA, the CDR3 is TGCGCCAGCAGCCAGGGGGGGACCAACCCTGGAAACACCATATATTTT.

The sample holds one count of this clone. The chain combines TRBV5-1 with TRBJ2-1, with TRBD2 matching over 8 bases. V was clipped by 4 bases and J by 2 bases; unmatched bases: 5. CDR1 and CDR2 (germline): SGHRS, YFSETQ. There are 15 residues in the CDR3. CDR3 sequence (DNA): TGCGCCAGCAGCGGATTGCGGGGGGCCTACAATGAGCAGTTCTTC. It is translated as CASSGLRGAYNEQFF.

This rearrangement joins TRBV28 to TRBJ2-7; D uncertain. The germline CDR1 and CDR2 sequences are MDHEN and SYDVKM. The CDR3 contains 13 residues. V lost 6 bases and J 6 bases, leaving 15 bases between the germline ends. The CDR3 region is CASSRPEPLEQYF. CDR3 bases: TGTGCCAGCAGCCGCCCCGAGCCCCTCGAGCAGTACTTC.

This chain links TRBV28 with TRBJ1-4; no firm D call. Germline CDR1 is MDHEN and CDR2 is SYDVKM. Trimming cost V 4 bases and J 8 bases, with 8 bases left between them. CDR3 length: 12 amino acids. In DNA form, the CDR3 reads TGTGCCAGCAGTTCAGCGGGCGAAAAACTGTTTTTT. Encoded protein: CASSSAGEKLFF. Full variable domain (outside the CDR3, taken from reference TRBV28 and TRBJ1-4): DVKVTQSSRYLVKRTGEKVFLECVQDMDHENMFWYRQDPGLGLRLIYFSYDVKMKEKGDIPEGYSVSREKKERFSLILESASTNQTSMYLCASSSAGEKLFFGSGTQLSVL.

The chain uses TRBV5-1 and TRBJ1-2, with D possibly being TRBD1 (5 bases). Germline CDR1 is SGHRS and CDR2 is YFSETQ. Trimming shortened V by 6 bases and J by 11 bases, and 23 bases separated the two germline ends. CDR3 length: 14 residues. CDR3 DNA: TGCGCCAGCACTCAGGAACCACAGGACCCAAATTACACCTTC. Translated, it gives CASTQEPQDPNYTF.

The chain has TRBV28 and TRBJ2-2; 8 bases line up with TRBD2. Per germline, CDR1 MDHEN and CDR2 SYDVKM. There are 13 residues in the CDR3. V lost 6 bases, J lost 6 bases, and 3 bases stayed unmatched. The CDR3: CASRREVAGELFF. The CDR3 region has the DNA TGTGCCAGCAGGCGGGAGGTGGCCGGGGAGCTGTTTTTT.

The chain is built from TRBV28 and TRBJ2-1; tentatively, D is TRBD1 (6 bases). The length of the CDR3 is 12 residues. Germline assignment: CDR1 MDHEN and CDR2 SYDVKM. Trimming left V 10 bases short and J 9 bases short, with 16 bases between. The CDR3 bases are TGTGCCACCAATCCACAGGGAACTGAGCAGTTCTTC. As protein: CATNPQGTEQFF.

The chain joins TRBV18 to TRBJ1-1; D uncertain. V shed 3 bases and J shed 1 base, with 12 bases lying between them. This CDR3 has 15 residues. Germline CDR1 reads KGHSH; CDR2 reads LQKENI. The CDR3 loop is CASSPNELGNTEAFF. CDR3 in DNA: TGTGCCAGCTCACCTAACGAACTAGGGAACACTGAAGCTTTCTTT.

The chain has TRBV6-1 and TRBJ2-7, with 7 bases matching TRBD2. V lost 1 base and J lost 2; bases outside the gene matches: 11. Germline values: CDR1 MNHNS, CDR2 SASEGT. CDR3 length equals 17 residues. The CDR3 DNA follows: TGTGCCAGCAGTGAAGTTAATTGGCGGGAGTTAACCTACGAGCAGTACTTC. Protein product: CASSEVNWRELTYEQYF.